Below, 20 T cell receptor beta chains from the same sample are listed, as sequenced in a study of identical twins. TCRdb reprocessed the 5' RACE reads with MiXCR, giving one entry per CDR3 protein. The top ten clones hold roughly 12% of a sample with 450,000 or so distinct CDR3 sequences, less than 20% of them seen once. The sample taken for sequencing was naive T cells sorted from blood. The source is a man aged 50-60 years in good health.

This clonotype was found a few times. This chain links TRBV27 with TRBJ2-7, with a tentative D call TRBD2 (5 bases). V gave up 3 bases and J gave up 0 bases, with 12 bases separating them. Germline V gene lookup returns CDR1 MNHEY and CDR2 SMNVEV (reference sequence). This CDR3 is 15 amino acids long. CDR3 nucleotides: TGTGCCAGCAGTTTGAGCGGCCGCAGCTCCTACGAGCAGTACTTC. This encodes CASSLSGRSSYEQYF.

This clonotype was found a few times. The DNA of the CDR3 is TGTGCCAGCAGTGAAGAACGGACACGAGGAGGATGGAAGACCCAGTACTTC. Protein product: CASSEERTRGGWKTQYF. The J gene is TRBJ2-5, the V gene TRBV6-1; D tentatively fits TRBD1 or TRBD2 (5 bases each). The CDR3 runs 17 residues. Germline-derived CDR1 and CDR2 are MNHNS and SASEGT. V lost 1 base and J lost 6, with 21 bases in between.

This clonotype appeared a few times. The CDR3 loop is CASSLVAGGGIDTQYF. The DNA for the CDR3 is TGTGCCAGCAGCTTAGTAGCGGGGGGGGGGATAGATACGCAGTATTTT. The V and J genes are TRBV7-2 and TRBJ2-3, with TRBD2 matching 11 bases. The CDR3 consists of 16 residues. Germline loops: CDR1 SGHTA, CDR2 FQGNSA. Losses at the gene ends were 1 base for V and 5 bases for J; bases not matched to a gene: 5. The full variable domain, its missing parts supplied by reference TRBV7-2 and TRBJ2-3, is GAGVSQSPSNKVTEKGKDVELRCDPISGHTALYWYRQSLGQGLEFLIYFQGNSAPDKSGLPSDRFSAERTGGSVSTLTIQRTQQEDSAVYLCASSLVAGGGIDTQYFGPGTRLTVL.

This clonotype was recorded at least ten times. The junction departs from the called germline gene at one end, perhaps through a read error. This chain connects TRBV5-1 to TRBJ2-2; D remains unclear. CDR3 size: 14 residues. Germline CDR1 SGHRS, CDR2 YFSETQ. CDR3 region: CASSLGPNTGELFF. The CDR3 DNA reads TGTGCCAGCAGCTTAGGCCCGAACACCGGGGAGCTGTTTTTT.

The chain combines TRBV6-1 with TRBJ2-7; 10 positions agree with TRBD2. Trimming took 5 bases from V and 6 from J; bases not matched to a gene: 10. This CDR3 has 15 residues. Germline V CDR1 and CDR2: MNHNS, SASEGT. DNA for the CDR3: TGTGCCAGCAGTCCCGGGGTAGCGGGGGGCCCCGAGCAGTACTTC. Protein: CASSPGVAGGPEQYF.

The CDR3 here is CASSLRTGRWEQYF. DNA of the CDR3: TGTGCCAGCAGTTTACGGACAGGACGATGGGAGCAGTACTTC. V usage is TRBV27 and J usage is TRBJ2-7, with 7 bases identical to TRBD1. Germline V gives CDR1 MNHEY, CDR2 SMNVEV (reference sequence). The CDR3 has 14 residues. V lost 2 bases, J lost 7 bases, and 8 bases stayed unmatched.

This clonotype was counted at least ten times. The junction differs from germline at one of its ends, possibly a read error. The V gene is TRBV7-8, the J gene TRBJ2-5; D is uncertain. Germline-derived CDR1 and CDR2 are SGHVS and FQNEAQ. The length of the CDR3 is 11 residues. CDR3 in amino acids: CASSLVGPWDF. CDR3 DNA sequence: TGTGCCAGCAGCTTAGTAGGTCCTTGGGACTTC.

This clonotype has a count of ten or more. The J gene is TRBJ1-3, the V gene TRBV4-2; TRBD1 agrees at 7 bases. The ends lost 4 bases at V and 0 bases at J; junction bases unmatched: 15. Germline V lookup: CDR1 LGHNA, CDR2 YNFKEQ. The CDR3 totals 19 residues. The DNA for the CDR3 is TGTGCCAGCAGCCTACGCAATCAGGGGGGCCATTACTCTGGAAACACCATATATTTT. It is translated as CASSLRNQGGHYSGNTIYF.

V usage is TRBV27 and J usage is TRBJ2-7; tentatively, D is TRBD1 or TRBD2 (5 bases each). This CDR3 is 14 amino acids long. With 3 bases removed from V and 3 bases from J, the gap between germline ends came to 12 bases. The germline V gene has CDR1 MNHEY and CDR2 SMNVEV (reference sequence). In DNA, the CDR3 is TGTGCCAGCAGTTTCTTTGCAGGGAGCTACGAGCAGTACTTC. Encoded protein: CASSFFAGSYEQYF.

This clonotype was detected many times. The chain employs TRBV12-3 or TRBV12-4 and TRBJ2-3; no definite D call. This CDR3 region has 14 residues. V lost 3 bases to trimming and J lost 1 base, with 8 bases between them. CDR3 amino acids: CASSFELGTDTQYF. DNA of the CDR3: TGTGCCAGCAGTTTCGAGCTGGGCACAGATACGCAGTATTTT.

The table lists this clonotype with many counts. The rearrangement joins TRBV20-1 to TRBJ1-2, with 9 bases matching TRBD1. This CDR3 is 15 amino acids long. Germline values: CDR1 DFQATT, CDR2 SNEGSKA (reference sequence). V lost 4 bases to trimming and J lost 2 bases; unmatched junction nucleotides: 8. The CDR3 DNA is TGCAGTGCTACCACCCCCACAGGGGGCAACTATGGCTACACCTTC. It yields the protein CSATTPTGGNYGYTF.

The sample holds a few counts of this clonotype. V is TRBV4-2 and J is TRBJ1-2, with D possibly matching TRBD1 (5 bases). Germline CDR1 and CDR2: LGHNA and YNFKEQ. The ends were cut back, 4 bases at V and 8 bases at J, with 20 bases in the middle. This CDR3 spans 15 amino acids. The CDR3 is CASSRPTGALWGYTF. The CDR3 region has the DNA TGTGCCAGCAGCCGCCCAACAGGAGCCCTTTGGGGCTACACCTTC.

The chain joins TRBV12-3 or TRBV12-4 to TRBJ1-2; D is unresolved. This CDR3 region has 14 residues. Trimming removed 3 bases at V and 6 bases at J, with 14 bases between. The CDR3 loop is CASSFPERGNGYTF. The CDR3 region has the DNA TGTGCCAGCAGTTTCCCCGAGCGGGGAAATGGCTACACCTTC.

This chain links TRBV20-1 with TRBJ2-5; TRBD2 agrees at 7 bases. Losses at the gene ends were 0 bases for V and 5 bases for J; bases not matched to a gene: 3. The CDR3 has 13 amino acids. CDR1 is DFQATT and CDR2 is SNEGSKA in the germline V gene (reference sequence). The CDR3 DNA reads TGCAGTGCTAGAGATTTGGGGGGGGAGACCCAGTACTTC. Translation: CSARDLGGETQYF.

CDR3 residues: CASSQGYERIDEQFF. CDR3 in DNA: TGCGCCAGCAGCCAAGGTTATGAGAGGATCGATGAGCAGTTCTTC. The chain carries TRBV4-3 and TRBJ2-1; D unresolved. CDR1 LGHNA and CDR2 YSLEER come from the germline V gene. This CDR3 is built from 15 residues. Trimming took off 1 base at V and 8 bases at J, with 15 bases between the two ends.

V is TRBV15 and J is TRBJ1-6, with D perhaps TRBD1 (6 bases). The CDR3 totals 14 residues. V gave up 7 bases and J gave up 8 bases, with 15 bases separating them. CDR1 is LNHNV and CDR2 is YYDKDF in the germline V gene (reference sequence). DNA of the CDR3: TGTGCCACCAACAGCAGGGGAGGGGATTCACCCCTCCACTTT. Translating it yields CATNSRGGDSPLHF. Based on the CDR3 plus reference TRBV15 and TRBJ1-6, the full variable domain is DAMVIQNPRYQVTQFGKPVTLSCSQTLNHNVMYWYQQKSSQAPKLLFHYYDKDFNNEADTPDNFQSRRPNTSFCFLDIRSPGLGDTAMYLCATNSRGGDSPLHFGNGTRLTVT.

This clonotype showed up many times. The CDR3 coding sequence is TGCAGCGGAGTCATCCCCGGGACAGGGAACTACGAGCAGTACTTC. Its protein is CSGVIPGTGNYEQYF. The V gene is TRBV29-1, the J gene TRBJ2-7; 9 positions match TRBD1. The V and J ends lost 7 bases and 3 bases, in that order; junction bases with no gene match: 13. From germline, CDR1 is SQVTM and CDR2 ANQGSEA. The CDR3 spans 15 residues.

This chain links TRBV10-3 with TRBJ2-1; TRBD2 agrees at 8 bases. The CDR3 totals 15 residues. From germline, CDR1 is ENHRY and CDR2 SYGVKD. V lost 7 bases to trimming and J lost 2 bases; unmatched junction nucleotides: 7. The CDR3 is CAITSTSGAYNEQFF. The CDR3 region has the DNA TGTGCCATCACCTCTACTAGCGGAGCCTACAATGAGCAGTTCTTC.

The chain links TRBV7-6 to TRBJ2-5; D ambiguous. CDR1 and CDR2 from the germline V gene are SGHVS and FNYEAQ. This CDR3 is built from 15 residues. Trimming removed 5 bases from V and 5 bases from J, with 18 bases in between. CDR3 region: CASSPLDLYEETQYF. CDR3 nucleotide sequence: TGTGCCAGCAGCCCCCTAGACTTGTATGAGGAGACCCAGTACTTC.

This clonotype has more than one count but fewer than ten. The chain recombines TRBV10-3 with TRBJ2-3; 10 bases map to TRBD1. After removal of 5 bases from V and 3 bases from J, the junction contained 2 bases not matched to a gene. The CDR3 is 14 amino acids. Germline V CDR1 and CDR2: ENHRY, SYGVKD. CDR3 coding DNA: TGTGCCATCAGTCGGGACAGGGGTACAGATACGCAGTATTTT. As protein: CAISRDRGTDTQYF.